This TCR beta chain was retrieved from a study of beta chain features in type 1 diabetes. Overall study: Sorted cells examined across all samples numbered about 110,000,000. Study-level points and caveats: A closer apparent resemblance between naive, central memory and Treg TCRB repertoires was seen in patients than in healthy donors.

Per germline, CDR1 SGHDN and CDR2 FVKESK. The length of the CDR3 is 13 residues. One heparinised blood draw averaging about 116 mL was given by each donor. Sorting of CD4+ naive, central memory, regulatory and stem cell-like memory cells was performed via CD45RO/CCR7/CD25/CD127/CD95/CD27. Of note for this clone: Its target is unknown. Germline is not matched at one junction end, which may reflect a read error.

Reverse transcribing all isolated RNA meant expressed TCRB transcripts were sequenced. Method: immunoSEQ multiplex PCR; TCRdb's copy keeps in-frame clones and lacks some. The sample has hundreds of thousands of clones, roughly 10% seen once. This sequence joins TRBV14 and TRBJ1-1; no definite D call. The receptor was derived from a young woman in good health. The material sequenced was naive CD4+ T cells from blood. Written as DNA, the CDR3 is TGTGCCAGCAGCCACCGCCCGGAAACAGTTAGGAGTTTT. Residues: CASSHRPETVRSF. Drawing the rest from reference TRBV14 and TRBJ1-1, the complete variable domain is EAGVTQFPSHSVIEKGQTVTLRCDPISGHDNLYWYRRVMGKEIKFLLHFVKESKQDESGMPNNRFLAERTGGTYSTLKVQPAELEDSGVYFCASSHRPETVRSFGQGTRLTVV.